The entry below gives a single T cell receptor (beta chain) sequence along with its context. Its antigen is undetermined. This sample was taken from a study of cytomegalovirus exposure and HLA in healthy donors. About the research overall: An analysis done earlier identified more than 100 million unique TCR beta sequences from about 180 million T cells.

It was with 60 Vbeta and 13 Jbeta primers that the PCR ran. Produced via immunoSEQ multiplex PCR; TCRdb's table is partial and in-frame only. The profile shows 120,000 or so clones, approximately 10% of them singletons. Study-wide findings and caveats: It was likely that a cluster of highly shared sequence variants was a sequencing artifact.

The V gene's germline CDR1 is SGHRS and CDR2 YFSETQ. This CDR3 comprises 16 residues. J lost 2 bases, V lost 7 bases, and 12 bases had no gene match. Whereas donors were nominally healthy upon sampling, unrecorded immune exposures were probable. The TCR was taken from a woman younger than 35 in good health and CMV-seropositive. Sample: PBMCs. V is TRBV5-1 and J is TRBJ1-3, with TRBD1 matching 7 bases. As DNA, the CDR3 is TGCGCCAGCCGGACTAAAAGGGACAGCCCTGGAAACACCATATATTTT. Its translation is CASRTKRDSPGNTIYF.